This is a list of T cell receptor beta chains from one sample in a study of T cells after yellow fever vaccination. Each CDR3 protein is one row after TCRdb ran MiXCR on the 5' RACE reads. The sample includes 310,000 or so distinct CDR3 sequences, 6.8% of them seen just once. The sample here was PBMCs, taken more than 35 days after the first yellow fever vaccination. These receptors were obtained from a man aged 18 to 29 who received the YFV17D yellow fever vaccine. The CDR3 runs from the conserved cysteine through the conserved F or W. The order of the fields is CDR3 protein, CDR3 DNA, clone size, J gene, D gene, V gene. A D gene is named only where the DNA matches it firmly. Where a row states a size, it is once, few, many or the class of an expanded clone; other rows omit it.

CDR3: CASSMGRFTDTQYF
DNA: TGTGCCAGTAGTATGGGGCGTTTCACAGATACGCAGTATTTT
size: .
J: TRBJ2-3
D: .
V: TRBV19

CDR3: CAIRRTDAGELFF
DNA: TGTGCCATCAGACGGACGGACGCCGGGGAACTGTTTTTT
size: once
J: TRBJ1-4
D: .
V: TRBV10-3

CDR3: CASSYHKPSSYNEQFF
DNA: TGTGCCAGCAGTTACCACAAGCCATCCTCCTACAATGAGCAGTTCTTC
size: .
J: TRBJ2-1
D: .
V: TRBV6-2/TRBV6-3

CDR3: CASSTLYVRSNTEAFF
DNA: TGTGCCAGTAGTACGCTCTATGTTCGGTCTAACACTGAAGCTTTCTTT
size: .
J: TRBJ1-1
D: .
V: TRBV19

CDR3: CASSTDGNTEAFF
DNA: TGTGCCAGCAGCACGGACGGGAACACTGAAGCTTTCTTT
size: many
J: TRBJ1-1
D: .
V: TRBV5-4

CDR3: CSARDWGTGESSGANVLTF
DNA: TGCAGTGCTAGAGATTGGGGGACAGGGGAGAGCTCTGGGGCCAACGTCCTGACTTTC
size: few
J: TRBJ2-6
D: TRBD1
V: TRBV20-1

CDR3: CASSQAYKVITGNTIYF
DNA: TGCGCCAGCAGCCAAGCCTACAAGGTCATAACTGGAAACACCATATATTTT
size: many
J: TRBJ1-3
D: .
V: TRBV4-3

CDR3: CASSSLRTGGAYEQYF
DNA: TGTGCCAGCAGCTCCCTCAGGACAGGGGGGGCCTACGAGCAGTACTTC
size: few
J: TRBJ2-7
D: TRBD1
V: TRBV7-2

CDR3: CASSLAMERPQQFF
DNA: TGTGCCAGCAGCTTAGCGATGGAGCGGCCACAGCAGTTCTTC
size: once
J: TRBJ2-1
D: .
V: TRBV7-2

CDR3: CASTLGASSYNEQFF
DNA: TGTGCCAGTACCTTAGGGGCCAGCTCCTACAATGAGCAGTTCTTC
size: few
J: TRBJ2-1
D: .
V: TRBV19

CDR3: CASSEDWGRGTEAFF
DNA: TGTGCCAGCAGTGAAGATTGGGGGCGCGGGACTGAAGCTTTCTTT
size: few
J: TRBJ1-1
D: .
V: TRBV25-1

CDR3: CASSFLGGETQYF
DNA: TGTGCCAGCAGTTTTCTGGGTGGAGAGACCCAGTACTTC
size: many
J: TRBJ2-5
D: .
V: TRBV12-3/TRBV12-4

CDR3: CASIQILGQGNTEAFF
DNA: TGTGCCAGCATTCAAATCCTAGGACAGGGGAACACTGAAGCTTTCTTT
size: .
J: TRBJ1-1
D: TRBD1
V: TRBV12-3/TRBV12-4

CDR3: CASSFSQAYEQYF
DNA: TGCGCCAGCAGCTTCTCACAGGCCTACGAGCAGTACTTC
size: .
J: TRBJ2-7
D: .
V: TRBV5-1

CDR3: CASSLSNPGLAAHTQYF
DNA: TGTGCCAGCAGCTTATCTAATCCGGGACTAGCGGCACATACGCAGTATTTT
size: .
J: TRBJ2-3
D: TRBD2
V: TRBV7-2

CDR3: CSAQGDSEQYF
DNA: TGCAGCGCTCAAGGAGACAGCGAGCAGTACTTC
size: .
J: TRBJ2-7
D: .
V: TRBV29-1

CDR3: CSASIDYGYTF
DNA: TGCAGTGCTAGTATTGACTATGGCTACACCTTC
size: few
J: TRBJ1-2
D: .
V: TRBV20-1

CDR3: CASSSGGGVGTEAFF
DNA: TGTGCCAGCAGCTCCGGGGGAGGGGTTGGGACTGAAGCTTTCTTT
size: few
J: TRBJ1-1
D: .
V: TRBV7-3

CDR3: CASSQDGRSQFF
DNA: TGTGCCAGCAGCCAAGATGGGCGGAGTCAGTTCTTC
size: .
J: TRBJ2-1
D: .
V: TRBV4-2

CDR3: CASSQEGQGVNYGYTF
DNA: TGCGCCAGCAGCCAAGAGGGGCAGGGAGTTAACTATGGCTACACCTTC
size: many
J: TRBJ1-2
D: .
V: TRBV4-1

CDR3: CASSLMDGEQFF
DNA: TGTGCCAGCAGCTTAATGGATGGTGAGCAGTTCTTC
size: many
J: TRBJ2-1
D: .
V: TRBV7-3

CDR3: CASSFPTTYSANYGYTF
DNA: TGTGCCAGCAGCTTCCCTACTACTTATTCAGCTAACTATGGCTACACCTTC
size: .
J: TRBJ1-2
D: .
V: TRBV5-6

CDR3: CASSSGSFEQFF
DNA: TGTGCCAGCAGCTCAGGGAGTTTTGAGCAGTTCTTC
size: few
J: TRBJ2-1
D: .
V: TRBV7-8

CDR3: CASSLSGGAQGTEAFF
DNA: TGCGCCAGCAGCTTGTCGGGAGGAGCCCAAGGGACTGAAGCTTTCTTT
size: many
J: TRBJ1-1
D: .
V: TRBV5-1

CDR3: CASSFGTGATGEQFF
DNA: TGTGCCAGCAGCTTTGGGACAGGGGCCACAGGTGAGCAGTTCTTC
size: .
J: TRBJ2-1
D: TRBD1
V: TRBV5-4

CDR3: CSVERTRGTDTQYF
DNA: TGCAGCGTTGAAAGGACCCGGGGCACAGATACGCAGTATTTT
size: .
J: TRBJ2-3
D: .
V: TRBV29-1

CDR3: CASRPTGTRVGYTF
DNA: TGTGCCAGCAGACCGACCGGGACAAGAGTGGGCTACACCTTC
size: few
J: TRBJ1-2
D: .
V: TRBV12-3/TRBV12-4

CDR3: CASSQPYRDRRANYGYTF
DNA: TGTGCCAGCAGCCAACCCTACCGGGACAGGCGAGCTAACTATGGCTACACCTTC
size: .
J: TRBJ1-2
D: TRBD1
V: TRBV4-2

CDR3: CAWSVGLGSPLHF
DNA: TGTGCCTGGAGTGTGGGCCTAGGGTCACCCCTCCACTTT
size: .
J: TRBJ1-6
D: .
V: TRBV30

CDR3: CASSFRTSGASAGELFF
DNA: TGCGCCAGCAGCTTCCGTACATCCGGTGCGAGTGCCGGGGAGCTGTTTTTT
size: .
J: TRBJ2-2
D: .
V: TRBV5-1

CDR3: CATSGEDYNEQFF
DNA: TGTGCCACCAGTGGGGAGGACTACAATGAGCAGTTCTTC
size: .
J: TRBJ2-1
D: .
V: TRBV24-1

CDR3: CASSSGQGQETQYF
DNA: TGCGCCAGCAGCTCGGGACAGGGACAAGAGACCCAGTACTTC
size: many
J: TRBJ2-5
D: TRBD1
V: TRBV5-1

CDR3: CAWRDRHYEQYF
DNA: TGTGCCTGGAGGGACCGCCACTACGAGCAGTACTTC
size: .
J: TRBJ2-7
D: .
V: TRBV30

CDR3: CAWSIGGSDTQYF
DNA: TGTGCCTGGAGTATCGGGGGGTCAGATACGCAGTATTTT
size: .
J: TRBJ2-3
D: TRBD2
V: TRBV30

CDR3: CASAQGQGASYEQYF
DNA: TGTGCCAGCGCTCAGGGACAGGGGGCATCCTACGAGCAGTACTTC
size: few
J: TRBJ2-7
D: TRBD1
V: TRBV7-9

CDR3: CASSSRWEQFF
DNA: TGTGCCAGCAGCTCCCGTTGGGAGCAGTTCTTC
size: .
J: TRBJ2-1
D: .
V: TRBV5-6

CDR3: CASRDVLGTNTEAFF
DNA: TGTGCCAGCAGGGACGTACTGGGAACGAACACTGAAGCTTTCTTT
size: few
J: TRBJ1-1
D: .
V: TRBV2

CDR3: CASSLNGQGDEKLFF
DNA: TGCGCCAGCAGCTTGAATGGACAGGGGGATGAAAAACTGTTTTTT
size: few
J: TRBJ1-4
D: TRBD1
V: TRBV5-1

CDR3: CASSPRGGSSYEQYF
DNA: TGTGCCAGCTCACCACGCGGGGGCTCCTCCTACGAGCAGTACTTC
size: .
J: TRBJ2-7
D: .
V: TRBV18

CDR3: CASRRQGATEAFF
DNA: TGTGCCAGCAGGAGACAGGGGGCGACTGAAGCTTTCTTT
size: many
J: TRBJ1-1
D: TRBD1
V: TRBV27

CDR3: CASSFSGIGRELFF
DNA: TGTGCCAGCAGTTTTTCTGGCATTGGCAGGGAGCTGTTTTTT
size: .
J: TRBJ2-2
D: .
V: TRBV12-3/TRBV12-4

CDR3: CASSEVGSSYNEQFF
DNA: TGTGCCAGCAGTGAAGTGGGGAGCTCCTACAATGAGCAGTTCTTC
size: few
J: TRBJ2-1
D: .
V: TRBV25-1

CDR3: CASSVMATGGEKLFF
DNA: TGTGCCAGCAGCGTAATGGCGACAGGGGGTGAAAAACTGTTTTTT
size: .
J: TRBJ1-4
D: TRBD1
V: TRBV7-6

CDR3: CASSLGENYGYTF
DNA: TGTGCCAGCAGCTTAGGGGAAAACTATGGCTACACCTTC
size: .
J: TRBJ1-2
D: .
V: TRBV7-9

CDR3: CASSSRDARTWETQYF
DNA: TGTGCCAGCAGCTCTCGGGATGCACGAACTTGGGAGACCCAGTACTTC
size: many
J: TRBJ2-5
D: .
V: TRBV11-2

CDR3: CASSLWGPGTDTQYF
DNA: TGTGCCAGCAGCTTATGGGGTCCCGGAACAGATACGCAGTATTTT
size: .
J: TRBJ2-3
D: .
V: TRBV11-2

CDR3: CSAGTSPLNYNEQFF
DNA: TGCAGTGCTGGGACTAGCCCCCTTAATTACAATGAGCAGTTCTTC
size: .
J: TRBJ2-1
D: TRBD2
V: TRBV20-1

CDR3: CASSALTSGVYNEQFF
DNA: TGTGCCAGCAGTGCCCTGACTAGCGGGGTCTACAATGAGCAGTTCTTC
size: many
J: TRBJ2-1
D: TRBD2
V: TRBV27

CDR3: CASGDRGPAETQYF
DNA: TGTGCTAGTGGGGACAGGGGTCCGGCAGAGACCCAGTACTTC
size: few
J: TRBJ2-5
D: TRBD1
V: TRBV12-5

CDR3: CASSQSRDWDTQYF
DNA: TGCGCCAGCAGCCAATCCCGTGATTGGGATACGCAGTATTTT
size: .
J: TRBJ2-3
D: .
V: TRBV4-3